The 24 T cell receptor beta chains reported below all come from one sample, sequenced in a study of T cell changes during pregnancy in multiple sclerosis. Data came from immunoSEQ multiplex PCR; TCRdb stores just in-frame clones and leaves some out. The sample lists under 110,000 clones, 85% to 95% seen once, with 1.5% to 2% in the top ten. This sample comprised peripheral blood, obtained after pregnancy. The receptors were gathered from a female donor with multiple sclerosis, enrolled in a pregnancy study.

The CDR3 region has the DNA TGCGCCAGCAGCTTGGAGGGGACAGGCGGGAACACCATATATTTT. Its protein product is CASSLEGTGGNTIYF. V usage is TRBV5-1 and J usage is TRBJ1-3; 8 bases map to TRBD1. This CDR3 comprises 15 residues. V trimming: 0 bases; J trimming: 7 bases; junction bases outside the gene matches: 6. CDR1 is SGHRS, CDR2 YFSETQ, per germline.

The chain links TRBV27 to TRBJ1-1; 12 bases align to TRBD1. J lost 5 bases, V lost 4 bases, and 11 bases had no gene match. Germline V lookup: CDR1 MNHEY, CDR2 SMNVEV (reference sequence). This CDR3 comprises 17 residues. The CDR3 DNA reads TGTGCCAGCAGTTCCATTAGGGACAGGGGGCTAGTGACTGAAGCTTTCTTT. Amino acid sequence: CASSSIRDRGLVTEAFF.

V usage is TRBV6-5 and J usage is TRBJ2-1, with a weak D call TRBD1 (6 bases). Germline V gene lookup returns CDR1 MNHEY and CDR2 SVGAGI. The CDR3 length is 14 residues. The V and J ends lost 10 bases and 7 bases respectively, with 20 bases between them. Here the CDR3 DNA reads TGTGCCACCCCCTCCGAGGGAACAGGGAATGAGCAGTTCTTC. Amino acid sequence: CATPSEGTGNEQFF.

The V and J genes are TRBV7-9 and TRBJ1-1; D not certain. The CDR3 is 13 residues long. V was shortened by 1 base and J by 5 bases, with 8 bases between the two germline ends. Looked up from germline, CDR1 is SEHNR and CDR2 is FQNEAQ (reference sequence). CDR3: CASSLVSETEAFF. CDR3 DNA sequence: TGTGCCAGCAGCTTAGTATCGGAGACTGAAGCTTTCTTT.

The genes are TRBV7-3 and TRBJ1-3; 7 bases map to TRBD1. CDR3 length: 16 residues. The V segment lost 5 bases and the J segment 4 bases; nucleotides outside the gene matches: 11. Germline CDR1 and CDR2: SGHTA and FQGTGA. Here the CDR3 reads CASSQLSRQGGNTIYF. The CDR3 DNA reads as TGTGCCAGCAGCCAACTATCGCGACAGGGCGGAAACACCATATATTTT.

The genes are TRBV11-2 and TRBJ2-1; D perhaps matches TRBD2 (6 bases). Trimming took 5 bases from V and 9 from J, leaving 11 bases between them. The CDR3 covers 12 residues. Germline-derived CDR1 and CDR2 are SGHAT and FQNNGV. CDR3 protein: CASSPGTLEQFF. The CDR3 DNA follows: TGTGCCAGCAGCCCCGGGACTCTTGAGCAGTTCTTC.

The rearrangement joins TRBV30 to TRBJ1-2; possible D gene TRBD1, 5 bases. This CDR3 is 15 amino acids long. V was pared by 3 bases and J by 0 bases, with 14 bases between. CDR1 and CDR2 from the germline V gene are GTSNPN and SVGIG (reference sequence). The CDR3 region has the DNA TGTGCCTGGAGCCCCGACGGGGGGACTAACTATGGCTACACCTTC. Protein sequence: CAWSPDGGTNYGYTF.

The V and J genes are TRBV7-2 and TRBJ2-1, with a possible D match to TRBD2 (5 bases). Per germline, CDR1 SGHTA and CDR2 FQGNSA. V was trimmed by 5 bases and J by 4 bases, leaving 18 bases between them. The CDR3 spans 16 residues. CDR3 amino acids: CASSRLALGVYNEQFF. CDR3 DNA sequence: TGTGCCAGCAGCCGCCTAGCACTGGGAGTTTACAATGAGCAGTTCTTC.

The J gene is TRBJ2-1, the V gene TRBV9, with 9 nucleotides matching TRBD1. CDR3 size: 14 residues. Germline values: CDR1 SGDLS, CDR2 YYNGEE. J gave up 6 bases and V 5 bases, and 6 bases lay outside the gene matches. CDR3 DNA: TGTGCCAGCAGTGCCGGGACAGGGCGCAATGAGCAGTTCTTC. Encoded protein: CASSAGTGRNEQFF. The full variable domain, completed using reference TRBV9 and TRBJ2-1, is DSGVTQTPKHLITATGQRVTLRCSPRSGDLSVYWYQQSLDQGLQFLIQYYNGEERAKGNILERFSAQQFPDLHSELNLSSLELGDSALYFCASSAGTGRNEQFFGPGTRLTVL.

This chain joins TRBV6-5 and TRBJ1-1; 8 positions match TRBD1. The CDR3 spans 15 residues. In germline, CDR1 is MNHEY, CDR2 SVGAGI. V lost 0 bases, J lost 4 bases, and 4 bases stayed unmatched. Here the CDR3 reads CASSYSPGGGTEAFF. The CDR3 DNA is TGTGCCAGCAGTTACTCGCCAGGGGGCGGCACTGAAGCTTTCTTT.

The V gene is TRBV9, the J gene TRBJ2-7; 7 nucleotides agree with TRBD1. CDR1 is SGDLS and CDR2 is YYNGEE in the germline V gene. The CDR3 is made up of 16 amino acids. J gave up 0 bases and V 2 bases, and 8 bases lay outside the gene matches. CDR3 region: CASSVSGTESSYEQYF. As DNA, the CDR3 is TGTGCCAGCAGCGTTTCCGGGACAGAGAGCTCCTACGAGCAGTACTTC.

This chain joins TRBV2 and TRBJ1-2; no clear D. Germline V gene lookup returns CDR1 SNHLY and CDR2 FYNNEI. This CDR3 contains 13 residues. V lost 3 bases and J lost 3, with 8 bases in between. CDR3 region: CASSESVDYGYTF. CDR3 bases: TGTGCCAGCAGTGAGTCAGTGGACTATGGCTACACCTTC.

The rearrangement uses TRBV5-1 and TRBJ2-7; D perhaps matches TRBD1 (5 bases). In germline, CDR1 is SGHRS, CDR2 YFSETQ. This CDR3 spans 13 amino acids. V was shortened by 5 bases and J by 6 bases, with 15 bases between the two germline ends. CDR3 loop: CASSLDSSGEQYF. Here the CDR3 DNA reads TGCGCCAGCAGTTTAGACAGCTCGGGCGAGCAGTACTTC.

The CDR3 reads CASSSDSYEQYF. The CDR3 DNA reads as TGTGCCAGCTCATCGGACAGTTACGAGCAGTACTTC. The chain combines TRBV18 with TRBJ2-7, with a possible D match to TRBD1 (6 bases). CDR1 and CDR2 from the germline V gene are KGHSH and LQKENI. This CDR3 is 12 amino acids long. Trimming took 5 bases from V and 4 from J, leaving 9 bases between them. Drawing the rest from reference TRBV18 and TRBJ2-7, the complete variable domain is NAGVMQNPRHLVRRRGQEARLRCSPMKGHSHVYWYRQLPEEGLKFMVYLQKENIIDESGMPKERFSAEFPKEGPSILRIQQVVRGDSAAYFCASSSDSYEQYFGPGTRLTVT.

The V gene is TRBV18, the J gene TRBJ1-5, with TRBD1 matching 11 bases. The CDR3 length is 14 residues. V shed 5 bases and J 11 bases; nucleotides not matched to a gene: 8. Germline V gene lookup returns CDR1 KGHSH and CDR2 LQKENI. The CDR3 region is CASSLDRGPEAQHF. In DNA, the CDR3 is TGTGCCAGCTCATTGGACAGGGGGCCTGAGGCCCAGCATTTT.

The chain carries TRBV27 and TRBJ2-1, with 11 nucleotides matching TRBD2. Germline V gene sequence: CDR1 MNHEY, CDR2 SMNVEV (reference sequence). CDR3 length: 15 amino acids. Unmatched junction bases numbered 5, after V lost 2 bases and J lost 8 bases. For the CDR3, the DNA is TGTGCCAGCAGTTTAATAGCGGGGGGGCGTCATGAGCAGTTCTTC. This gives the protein CASSLIAGGRHEQFF.

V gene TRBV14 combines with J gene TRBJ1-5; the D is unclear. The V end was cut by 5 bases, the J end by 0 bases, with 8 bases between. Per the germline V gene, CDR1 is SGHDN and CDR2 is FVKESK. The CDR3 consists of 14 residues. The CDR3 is CASSALGSNQPQHF. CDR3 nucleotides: TGTGCCAGCAGCGCACTTGGTAGCAATCAGCCCCAGCATTTT.

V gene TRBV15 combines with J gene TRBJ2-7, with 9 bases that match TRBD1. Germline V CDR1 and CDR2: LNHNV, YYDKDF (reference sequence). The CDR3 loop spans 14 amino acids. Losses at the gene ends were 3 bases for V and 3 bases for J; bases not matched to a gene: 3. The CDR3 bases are TGTGCCACCAGCAGCGGACAGGGGAGCTACGAGCAGTACTTC. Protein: CATSSGQGSYEQYF.

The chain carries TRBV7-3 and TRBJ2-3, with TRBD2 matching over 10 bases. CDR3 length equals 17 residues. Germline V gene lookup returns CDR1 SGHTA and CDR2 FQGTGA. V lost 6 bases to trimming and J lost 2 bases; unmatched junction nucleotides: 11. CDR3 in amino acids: CASRYPPSGGPTDTQYF. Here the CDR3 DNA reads TGTGCCAGCAGATACCCACCTAGCGGGGGACCCACAGATACGCAGTATTTT.

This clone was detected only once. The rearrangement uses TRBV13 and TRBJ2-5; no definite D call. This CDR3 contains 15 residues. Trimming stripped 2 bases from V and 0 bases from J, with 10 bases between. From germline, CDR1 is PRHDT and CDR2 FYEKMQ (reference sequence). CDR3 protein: CASSLFVRYQETQYF. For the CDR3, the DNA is TGTGCCAGCAGCTTATTTGTCCGGTACCAAGAGACCCAGTACTTC.

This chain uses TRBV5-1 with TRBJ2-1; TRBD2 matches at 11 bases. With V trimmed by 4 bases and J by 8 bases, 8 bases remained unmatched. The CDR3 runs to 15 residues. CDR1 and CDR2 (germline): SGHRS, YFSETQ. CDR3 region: CASSQTTSGSHEQFF. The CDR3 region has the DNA TGCGCCAGCAGCCAAACTACTAGCGGGAGTCATGAGCAGTTCTTC.

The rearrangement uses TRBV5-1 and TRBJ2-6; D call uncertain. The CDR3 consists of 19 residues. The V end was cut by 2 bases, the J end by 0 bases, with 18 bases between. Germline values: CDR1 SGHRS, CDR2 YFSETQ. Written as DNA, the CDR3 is TGCGCCAGCAGCTTACAGTTTATCTACTCCAGCTCTGGGGCCAACGTCCTGACTTTC. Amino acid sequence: CASSLQFIYSSSGANVLTF.

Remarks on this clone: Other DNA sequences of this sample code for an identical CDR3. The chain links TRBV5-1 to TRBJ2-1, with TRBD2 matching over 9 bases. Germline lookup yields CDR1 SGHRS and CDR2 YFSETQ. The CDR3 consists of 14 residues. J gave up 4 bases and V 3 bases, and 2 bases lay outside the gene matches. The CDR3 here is CASSSGLAYNEQFF. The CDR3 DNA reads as TGCGCCAGCAGCTCCGGACTAGCGTACAATGAGCAGTTCTTC.

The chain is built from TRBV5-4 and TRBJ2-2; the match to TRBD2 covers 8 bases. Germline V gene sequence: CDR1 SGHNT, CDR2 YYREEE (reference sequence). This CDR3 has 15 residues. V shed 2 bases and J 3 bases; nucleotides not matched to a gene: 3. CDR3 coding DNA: TGTGCCAGCAGCTTCGGGACTAGGGACACCGGGGAGCTGTTTTTT. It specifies CASSFGTRDTGELFF. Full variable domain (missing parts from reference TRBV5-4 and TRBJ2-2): ETGVTQSPTHLIKTRGQQVTLRCSSQSGHNTVSWYQQALGQGPQFIFQYYREEENGRGNFPPRFSGLQFPNYSSELNVNALELDDSALYLCASSFGTRDTGELFFGEGSRLTVL.